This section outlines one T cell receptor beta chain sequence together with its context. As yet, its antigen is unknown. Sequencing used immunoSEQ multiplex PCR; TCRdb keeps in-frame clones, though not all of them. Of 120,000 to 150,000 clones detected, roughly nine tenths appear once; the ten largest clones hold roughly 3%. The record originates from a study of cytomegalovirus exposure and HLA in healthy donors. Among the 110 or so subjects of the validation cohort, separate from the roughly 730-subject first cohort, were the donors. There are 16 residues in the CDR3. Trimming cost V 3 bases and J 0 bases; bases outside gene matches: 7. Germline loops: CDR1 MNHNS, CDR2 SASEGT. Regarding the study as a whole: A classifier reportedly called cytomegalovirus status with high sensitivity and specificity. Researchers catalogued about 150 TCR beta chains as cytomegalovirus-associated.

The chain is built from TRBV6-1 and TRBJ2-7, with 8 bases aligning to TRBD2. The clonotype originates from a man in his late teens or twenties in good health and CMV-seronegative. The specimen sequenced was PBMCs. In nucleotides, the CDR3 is TGTGCCAGCAGTGACGTTAAGCGGGGGCTCTCCTACGAGCAGTACTTC. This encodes CASSDVKRGLSYEQYF.